One T cell receptor (beta chain) is described in this entry. Its antigen is not yet known. Base qualities were left out, and no much larger clone turns up one base away. TCRbeta CDR3 regions were amplified from genomic DNA using the immunoSEQ Assay, a bias-controlled multiplex PCR. For the original study's pipeline: Nucleated cell counts per sample were estimated from amplification of reference gene primers within the assay. To quantify the absolute abundance of each unique TCRbeta CDR3 rearrangement, sequence reads were collapsed and filtered. Productive Simpson clonality was computed per sample as the square root of Simpson's diversity index over productive rearrangements. Held by TCRdb, this immuneACCESS table contains in-frame sequences only and omits some clones. Under half of the omission traces to an unresolved V gene where checked; the cause of the rest is unknown. That table furnishes V, J and clone size, whereas the DNA furnished D and trimming. The sample table holds about 240,000 clones, of which around 86% were seen once. The ten largest clones add up to 9.5% to 15% of the sample.

These data come from a study of blood T cell repertoires in COVID-19 (dated by TCRdb to 2020 to 2021). Concerning the study at large: Collaborator samples came from the United States, Italy and Spain and covered acute and convalescent phases of COVID-19. The prospective study material was composed of cDNA or gDNA derived from T cells, B-cell-depleted T cells, or PBMCs. The dataset comprised deeply sampled blood TCRbeta repertoires from subjects exposed to, actively infected with, or recovered from COVID-19. The repertoires were made available in a free public database intended to serve as a resource for research on the immune response to SARS-CoV-2. The samples were drawn from the first 160 participants of the ongoing ImmuneRACE study and from 1,254 subjects provided by 6 global collaborators. A de-identified subject ID, COVID-19 status, age in years and sex were almost always included in the sample metadata. Where available, HLA class I and class II types were obtained from metadata supplied by the sample provider rather than from assay-based typing. Overall study results and their limits: How much clinical and demographic metadata was included differed by source and by participant, and the metadata was provided uncurated.

From the germline V gene, CDR1 is SGHAT and CDR2 is FQNNGV. V loses 6 bases at its end and J loses 2 bases; junction bases beyond the gene matches: 9. Inclusive of the bounding cysteine and phenylalanine, the CDR3 is 15 residues long. The only DNA kept is the CDR3, 45 bases in frame from the first base. Collaborating institutions collected whole blood in K2EDTA tubes following their own protocols. Collaborator samples were shipped for TCRbeta analysis as frozen whole blood, isolated PBMCs, or DNA extracted from either sample type. Sequencing was performed on peripheral blood. The receptor's source is an older woman with active or convalescent COVID-19. The chain is assembled from TRBV11-2 and TRBJ2-5, with 7 bases matching TRBD2. The DNA is as follows: TGTGCCAGCAGATGGGGGAGGGCACAACAAGAGACCCAGTACTTC. Its product reads: CASRWGRAQQETQYF.